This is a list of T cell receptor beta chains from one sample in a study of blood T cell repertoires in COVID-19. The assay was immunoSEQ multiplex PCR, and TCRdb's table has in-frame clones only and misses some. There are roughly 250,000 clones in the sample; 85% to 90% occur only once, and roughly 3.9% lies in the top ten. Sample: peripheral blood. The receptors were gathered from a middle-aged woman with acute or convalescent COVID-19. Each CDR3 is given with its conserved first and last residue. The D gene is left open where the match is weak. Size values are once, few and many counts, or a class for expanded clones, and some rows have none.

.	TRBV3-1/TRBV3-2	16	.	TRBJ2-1	TGTGCCAGCAGCCCCGAGGCCCCCAGAAACTACAATGAGCAGTTCTTC	CASSPEAPRNYNEQFF
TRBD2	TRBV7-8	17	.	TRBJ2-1	TGTGCCAGCAGCTTGAGGGCCCCGGGGGGGTCCTACAATGAGCAGTTCTTC	CASSLRAPGGSYNEQFF
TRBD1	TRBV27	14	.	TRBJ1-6	TGTGCCAGCAGAATATGGACAGGTCAGGGGCCCCTCCACTTT	CASRIWTGQGPLHF
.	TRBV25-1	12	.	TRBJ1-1	TGTGCCAGCTCCCCATTAGGGGCGACGGCTTTCTTT	CASSPLGATAFF
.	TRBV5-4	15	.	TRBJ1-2	TGTGCCAGCAGCGCCGACTTACGGGAAGAGTATGGCTACACCTTC	CASSADLREEYGYTF
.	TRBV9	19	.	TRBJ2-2	TGTGCCAGCAGCCCCCGAATCGGAAGACTAGGATCGAGCACCGGGGAGCTGTTTTTT	CASSPRIGRLGSSTGELFF
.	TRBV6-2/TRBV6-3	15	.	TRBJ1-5	TGTGCCAGCAGTTACGGGGGGGATAGCAATCAGCCCCAGCATTTT	CASSYGGDSNQPQHF
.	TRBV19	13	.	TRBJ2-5	TGTGCCAGTAGTTCCCAGGGCTCGGAGACCCAGTACTTC	CASSSQGSETQYF
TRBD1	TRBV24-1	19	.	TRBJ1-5	TGTGCCACCAGTGACGCCGAGGGACAGGGACCTTATAGCAATCAGCCCCAGCATTTT	CATSDAEGQGPYSNQPQHF
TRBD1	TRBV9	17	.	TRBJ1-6	TGTGCCAGCAGCGAAGGGACAGGGAGCTCCTATAATTCACCCCTCCACTTT	CASSEGTGSSYNSPLHF
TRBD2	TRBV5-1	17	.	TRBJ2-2	TGCGCCAGCAGCTTGATTAGCGGGGGGGCAAGGACCGGGGAGCTGTTTTTT	CASSLISGGARTGELFF
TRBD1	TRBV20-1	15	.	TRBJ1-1	TGCAGTGCTATTGACAGGGGGCCGAGCAACACTGAAGCTTTCTTT	CSAIDRGPSNTEAFF
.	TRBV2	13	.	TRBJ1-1	TGTGCCAGCAGTGGGTCTTTAGGGGCTGAAGCTTTCTTT	CASSGSLGAEAFF
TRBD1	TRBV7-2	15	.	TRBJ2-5	TGTGCCAGCAGCTTCCCCGGGACAGGACAAGAGACCCAGTACTTC	CASSFPGTGQETQYF
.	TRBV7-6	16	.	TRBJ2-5	TGTGCCAGCAGCTCCGGGGGACAGAATTTCCAAGAGACCCAGTACTTC	CASSSGGQNFQETQYF
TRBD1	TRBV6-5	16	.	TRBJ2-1	TGTGCCAGCAGTTACTCGAAGGGGACAGGGCGTAATGAGCAGTTCTTC	CASSYSKGTGRNEQFF
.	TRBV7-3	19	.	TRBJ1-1	TGTGCCAGCACTCAACAAGGGGGTCCGAACCTCAACATGAACACTGAAGCTTTCTTT	CASTQQGGPNLNMNTEAFF
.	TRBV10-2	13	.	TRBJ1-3	TGCGCCAGCGGTCGGGGAGGTGGAAACACCATATATTTT	CASGRGGGNTIYF
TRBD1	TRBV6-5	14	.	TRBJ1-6	TGTGCCAGCAGGCCGGGACAGGGTGGATCACCCCTCCACTTT	CASRPGQGGSPLHF
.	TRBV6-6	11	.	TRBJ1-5	TGTGCCAGTGGGTCGGGTAGGTCCCAGCATTTT	CASGSGRSQHF
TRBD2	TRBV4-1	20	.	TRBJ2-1	TGCGCCAGCAGCCAAGAGGGGACTAGCGGGGGGGAGATGCGGACCAATGAGCAGTTCTTC	CASSQEGTSGGEMRTNEQFF
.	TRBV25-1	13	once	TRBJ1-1	TGTGCCAGCAAACGGACAGAGTCCACGGCTCCTTTCTTT	CASKRTESTAPFF
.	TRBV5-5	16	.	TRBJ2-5	TGTGCCAGCAGCCGAAGAGACAACCCGTACCAAGAGACCCAGTACTTC	CASSRRDNPYQETQYF
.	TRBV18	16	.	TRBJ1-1	TGTGCCAGCTCACCCAACGCGGGGAGAGCTAACACTGAAGCTTTCTTT	CASSPNAGRANTEAFF
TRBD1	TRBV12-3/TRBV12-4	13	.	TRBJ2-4	TGTGCCAGCAGTCGGACAGGGAAAAACATTCAGTACTTC	CASSRTGKNIQYF
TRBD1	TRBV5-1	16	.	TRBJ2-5	TGCGCCAGCAGCCCAACTCGGACAGGGGTCCAAGAGACCCAGTACTTC	CASSPTRTGVQETQYF
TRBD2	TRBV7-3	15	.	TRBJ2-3	TGTGCCAGCAGCTTACTAGCGGGGTTCGGAGATACGCAGTATTTT	CASSLLAGFGDTQYF
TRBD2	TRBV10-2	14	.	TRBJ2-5	TGCGCCAGCAGGCCTAGCGGGGGACAAGAGACCCAGTACTTC	CASRPSGGQETQYF
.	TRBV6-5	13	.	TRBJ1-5	TGTGCCAGCAGGGAGGGACTAAACCAGCCCCAGCATTTT	CASREGLNQPQHF
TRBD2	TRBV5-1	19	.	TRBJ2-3	TGCGCCAGCAACCCCGGGGGACTAGCGGGGGGGCCGCGCACAGATACGCAGTATTTT	CASNPGGLAGGPRTDTQYF
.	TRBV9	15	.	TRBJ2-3	TGTGCCAGCAGCGTAGGCGGGGCTAGCACAGATACGCAGTATTTT	CASSVGGASTDTQYF
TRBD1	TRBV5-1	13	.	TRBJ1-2	TGCGCCAGCAGATTTCAGGGGGCGGATGGCTACACCTTC	CASRFQGADGYTF
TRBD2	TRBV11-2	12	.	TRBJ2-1	TGTGCCAGCAGCTTGACTAGCGGGCAGCAGTTCTTC	CASSLTSGQQFF
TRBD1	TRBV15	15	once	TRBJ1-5	TGTGCCACCAGCACCGACAGGGGCTCCACCCAGCCCCAGCATTTT	CATSTDRGSTQPQHF
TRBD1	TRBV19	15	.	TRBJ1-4	TGTGCCACACACAGGGGGCGCGTTCCTAATGAAAAACTGTTTTTT	CATHRGRVPNEKLFF
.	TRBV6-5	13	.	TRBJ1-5	TGTGCCAGCAGCTATAAACGCAATCAGCCCCAGCATTTT	CASSYKRNQPQHF
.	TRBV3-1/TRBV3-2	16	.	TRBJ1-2	TGTGCCAGCAGCCAGGTAGACAGACCATCTAACTATGGCTACACCTTC	CASSQVDRPSNYGYTF
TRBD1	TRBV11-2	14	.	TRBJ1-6	TGTGCCAGCAGGCTAGCAGGGGGTTGGAAGCCCCTCCACTTT	CASRLAGGWKPLHF
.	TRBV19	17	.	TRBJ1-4	TGTGCCAGTAGTCCCCCCCCAAGGGGCACATCTAATGAAAAACTGTTTTTT	CASSPPPRGTSNEKLFF
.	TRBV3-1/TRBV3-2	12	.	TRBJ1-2	TGTGCCAGCAGCCGCAGGGGAAACGGCTACACCTTC	CASSRRGNGYTF
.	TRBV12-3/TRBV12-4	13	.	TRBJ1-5	TGTGCCAGCAGTTTGGGGGGGTATCAGCCCCAGCATTTT	CASSLGGYQPQHF
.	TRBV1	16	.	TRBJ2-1	TGCACCAGCAGCGACACGGGACTTTCTTCTTACAATGAGCAGTTCTTC	CTSSDTGLSSYNEQFF
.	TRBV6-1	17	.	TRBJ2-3	TGTGCCAGCAGTGGAAGATACAGGGTTCAAGGCACAGATACGCAGTATTTT	CASSGRYRVQGTDTQYF
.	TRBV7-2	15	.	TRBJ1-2	TGTGCCAGCAGCTTTAACCCAGAGGTTGGCTGGGGCTACACCTTC	CASSFNPEVGWGYTF